What follows are 20 T cell receptor beta chains derived from one specimen sequenced in a study of T cell repertoires in cytomegalovirus infection. TCRdb recomputed calls from the reads with MiXCR, one row per CDR3 protein. This repertoire shows fewer than 200,000 distinct CDR3 sequences, roughly a fifth found once; its top ten account for around 2.7%. The sample consisted of PBMCs. The receptor set was obtained from a human donor in good health (CMV status not recorded). Some clones in this sample may be carry-over from other donors' samples.

This clonotype has a handful of counts. The J gene is TRBJ2-5, the V gene TRBV11-3; 8 bases map to TRBD1. Germline lookup yields CDR1 SGHNT and CDR2 YENEEA. V shed 5 bases, J shed 1 base, and the junction held 6 bases outside the gene matches. This CDR3 comprises 15 residues. CDR3 in amino acids: CASSTGQGLQETQYF. CDR3 coding DNA: TGTGCCAGCAGCACAGGACAGGGCCTCCAAGAGACCCAGTACTTC.

About this clonotype: Since a much larger clone is just one base distant, this may be a read error. The CDR3 nucleotides are TGTGCCAGCAGCGGACCTGGGTGTGGCTACACCTTC. Translating gives CASSGPGCGYTF. The V gene is TRBV7-2, the J gene TRBJ1-2; D is undetermined. The V gene's germline CDR1 is SGHTA and CDR2 FQGNSA. This CDR3 region has 12 residues. Trimming stripped 5 bases from V and 7 bases from J, with 11 bases between.

The CDR3 here is CRASESNYGYTF. The CDR3 DNA reads as TGCAGGGCTTCGGAGAGTAACTATGGCTACACCTTC. This rearrangement joins TRBV20-1 to TRBJ1-2; D unresolved. This CDR3 is built from 12 residues. The germline CDR1 and CDR2 sequences are DFQATT and SNEGSKA (reference sequence).

This clonotype was detected a few times. The chain uses TRBV7-9 and TRBJ1-5, with 10 bases identical to TRBD1. J lost 1 base, V lost 1 base, and 10 bases had no gene match. CDR3 length equals 19 residues. CDR1 is SEHNR and CDR2 is FQNEAQ in the germline V gene (reference sequence). The chain's CDR3 is CASSLGPGQGRESNQPQHF. The CDR3 nucleotides are TGTGCCAGCAGCTTAGGCCCGGGACAGGGGAGAGAAAGCAATCAGCCCCAGCATTTT.

A few counts support this clonotype. V usage is TRBV6-5 and J usage is TRBJ2-7; TRBD1 aligns across 8 bases. Germline trimming cut 2 bases from V and 4 bases from J; bases unmatched to any gene: 7. The length of the CDR3 is 15 residues. The germline gives CDR1 MNHEY, CDR2 SVGAGI. The DNA of the CDR3 is TGTGCCAGCAGTTACCAGACAGGGGAACTATACGAGCAGTACTTC. Translating it yields CASSYQTGELYEQYF.

This clonotype was detected a few times. The V and J genes are TRBV20-1 and TRBJ2-5; 7 nucleotides line up with TRBD2. The CDR3 spans 14 residues. CDR1 and CDR2 from the germline V gene are DFQATT and SNEGSKA (reference sequence). Unmatched junction bases numbered 5, after V lost 3 bases and J lost 1 base. Here the CDR3 DNA reads TGCAGTGCTAGGGGCGGGAGCCTCCAAGAGACCCAGTACTTC. This codes for CSARGGSLQETQYF.

The sample holds many counts of this clonotype. The gene calls are TRBV7-9 and TRBJ2-2; 7 bases line up with TRBD2. The V segment lost 10 bases and the J segment 0 bases; nucleotides outside the gene matches: 8. The germline V gene has CDR1 SEHNR and CDR2 FQNEAQ (reference sequence). CDR3 length equals 15 residues. The CDR3 loop reads CATLPAGANTGELFF. CDR3 in DNA: TGTGCCACCTTGCCCGCGGGAGCGAACACCGGGGAGCTGTTTTTT.

The chain uses TRBV7-9 and TRBJ1-3, with a possible D match to TRBD1 (5 bases). V shed 3 bases and J shed 0 bases, with 12 bases lying between them. This CDR3 spans 16 amino acids. From germline, CDR1 is SEHNR and CDR2 FQNEAQ (reference sequence). DNA of the CDR3: TGTGCCAGCAGCTTCGGGACGGTTAGCTCTGGAAACACCATATATTTT. Amino acid sequence: CASSFGTVSSGNTIYF.

This clonotype was observed a handful of times. This chain connects TRBV2 to TRBJ2-3; D perhaps matches TRBD1 (6 bases). The germline V gene has CDR1 SNHLY and CDR2 FYNNEI. The CDR3 length is 13 residues. Trimming shortened V by 6 bases and J by 3 bases, and 10 bases separated the two germline ends. The chain's CDR3 is CASRGHETDTQYF. The CDR3 DNA reads as TGTGCCAGCAGGGGACACGAGACAGATACGCAGTATTTT.

As regards this clonotype: This clone may be a read error of a much larger clone one base away. The chain combines TRBV7-3 with TRBJ2-1; possible D gene TRBD1, 5 bases. Looked up from germline, CDR1 is SGHTA and CDR2 is FQGTGA. CDR3 length: 16 amino acids. CDR3 in DNA: TGTGCCAGCAGCTTAGTCTCTGGCAGGGATGTCAATGATCAGTTCTTC. Protein product: CASSLVSGRDVNDQFF.

This clonotype has a handful of counts. The V gene is TRBV7-6, the J gene TRBJ1-5; D is unresolved. Trimming took off 0 bases at V and 8 bases at J, with 5 bases between the two ends. The CDR3 loop spans 12 amino acids. Germline V CDR1 and CDR2: SGHVS, FNYEAQ. This chain's CDR3 is CASSLAGEPQHF. Here the CDR3 DNA reads TGTGCCAGCAGCTTAGCAGGAGAGCCCCAGCATTTT.

The CDR3 nucleotides read TGCGCCAGCAGCTTGGAGGGCGGGGGAACTTCACCCCTCCACTTT. It yields the protein CASSLEGGGTSPLHF. This rearrangement joins TRBV5-1 to TRBJ1-6, with a weak D call TRBD1 (5 bases). The CDR3 extends over 15 amino acids. The germline V gene has CDR1 SGHRS and CDR2 YFSETQ. V gave up 0 bases and J gave up 9 bases, with 13 bases separating them.

The chain uses TRBV12-3 or TRBV12-4 and TRBJ1-3, with D uncertain. V lost 8 bases, J lost 4 bases, and 15 bases lay in between. CDR3 size: 14 residues. CDR3 nucleotides: TGTGCCAGCGGCGCCACCCCTCCCGGAAACACCATATATTTT. Translating gives CASGATPPGNTIYF.

This clonotype has only a few counts. The CDR3: CATSDNPSGVSYNEQFF. DNA of the CDR3: TGTGCCACCAGTGATAATCCTAGCGGGGTGTCCTACAATGAGCAGTTCTTC. The rearrangement links TRBV24-1 to TRBJ2-1; TRBD2 matches 9 bases. V was pared by 3 bases and J by 1 base, with 6 bases of the junction left unmatched. The CDR3 has 17 residues. Germline V gene data show CDR1 as KGHDR and CDR2 as SFDVKD.

The chain recombines TRBV18 with TRBJ2-3, with a possible D match to TRBD2 (5 bases). This CDR3 is built from 12 residues. V was pared by 6 bases and J by 3 bases, with 7 bases between. CDR1 is KGHSH and CDR2 is LQKENI in the germline V gene. CDR3 loop: CASSTRTDTQYF. In DNA form, the CDR3 reads TGTGCCAGCTCTACTAGAACAGATACGCAGTATTTT.

The chain employs TRBV30 and TRBJ1-5, with 9 bases fitting TRBD1. The CDR3 has 13 amino acids. V was clipped by 5 bases and J by 7 bases; unmatched bases: 6. Germline V lookup: CDR1 GTSNPN, CDR2 SVGIG (reference sequence). The CDR3 region has the DNA TGTGCCTGGGCCCCACAGGGGGCCCAGCCCCAGCATTTT. It is translated as CAWAPQGAQPQHF.

This clonotype showed up many times. V and J are TRBV7-6 and TRBJ1-1; 11 bases are a match to TRBD1. CDR1 is SGHVS, CDR2 FNYEAQ, per germline. With V trimmed by 5 bases and J by 6 bases, 5 bases remained unmatched. The CDR3 is made up of 14 amino acids. The CDR3 loop reads CASSAPGQGAEAFF. CDR3 coding DNA: TGTGCCAGCAGCGCCCCGGGACAGGGGGCTGAAGCTTTCTTT.

J is TRBJ1-5 and V is TRBV19; D is undetermined. V lost 5 bases and J 7 bases, leaving 15 bases between the germline ends. The CDR3 has 14 residues. Germline lookup yields CDR1 LNHDA and CDR2 SQIVND (reference sequence). The CDR3 bases are TGTGCCAGTAGTCCTTTTTCGCTAGAACAGCCCCAGCATTTT. This codes for CASSPFSLEQPQHF.

The table lists this clonotype with many counts. This chain joins TRBV7-7 and TRBJ2-2; TRBD2 agrees at 10 bases. From germline, CDR1 is SSHAT and CDR2 FNYEAQ (reference sequence). The CDR3 sequence is 16 residues long. V lost 2 bases, J lost 5 bases, and 5 bases stayed unmatched. The CDR3 coding sequence is TGTGCCAGCAGCTTACGTCTAGCGGGGGTTACCGGGGAGCTGTTTTTT. It is translated as CASSLRLAGVTGELFF. Combining the CDR3 with reference TRBV7-7 and TRBJ2-2 gives the whole variable domain GAGVSQSPRYKVTKRGQDVTLRCDPISSHATLYWYQQALGQGPEFLTYFNYEAQPDKSGLPSDRFSAERPEGSISTLTIQRTEQRDSAMYRCASSLRLAGVTGELFFGEGSRLTVL.

This sequence joins TRBV19 and TRBJ1-3; no definite D call. Germline CDR1 reads LNHDA; CDR2 reads SQIVND (reference sequence). This CDR3 comprises 13 residues. Trimming shortened V by 10 bases and J by 2 bases, and 12 bases separated the two germline ends. In DNA, the CDR3 is TGTGCCACCACGTGGGTCGCTGGAAACACCATATATTTT. The encoded protein is CATTWVAGNTIYF.